This T cell receptor beta chain derives from a study of early T cells in non-severe SARS-CoV-2 infection. From the 5' RACE reads, TCRdb called clonotypes with MiXCR, one entry per CDR3 protein. The sample has about 79,000 distinct CDR3 sequences, approximately 13% seen once. Ten or more counts support this clonotype. What it binds is not known. V gave up 4 bases and J gave up 1 base, with 7 bases separating them. CDR1 SNHLY and CDR2 FYNNEI come from the germline V gene. The CDR3 is 13 residues long. Study-level findings and limits: The matching step, a VDJdb search, favored anti-spike CD8 responses and missed private and CD4 specificities.

What was sequenced was whole blood. The rearrangement joins TRBV2 to TRBJ1-1, with unresolved D. This clonotype originated in an adult who was a healthcare worker with PCR-confirmed SARS-CoV-2 infection or an uninfected control (not recorded which). In DNA form, the CDR3 reads TGTGCCAGCAGTGGTTCTGGGAACACTGAAGCTTTCTTT. Translation gives CASSGSGNTEAFF.